This T cell receptor (beta chain) derives from a study of memory CD4+ T cells and cytomegalovirus serostatus. At the level of the study: Of the healthy Belgian adults, several were CMV seropositive and 20 to 30 seronegative.

Repertoires were generated with immunoSEQ multiplex PCR, while TCRdb's copy carries only in-frame clones and drops some. The sample yields around 53,000 clones, 80% to 85% seen once. Comment on this clone: Its cognate antigen is unknown.

Notes on the study in general: The CMV-associated TCR signature appears largely within the CD4+ memory repertoire.

The sort gate was single viable CD3+CD4+CD8-CD45RO+ cells for memory CD4+ T cells. This CDR3 has 15 amino acids. CDR1 is MDHEN and CDR2 is SYDVKM in the germline V gene. The V gene lost 6 bases and the J gene lost 3 bases, with 18 bases spanning the gap. The specimen was memory CD4+ T cells from blood. This chain links TRBV28 with TRBJ2-7; the D gene is possibly TRBD2 (6 bases). The sequence came from an adult in good health and CMV-seropositive. Written as DNA, the CDR3 is TGTGCCAGCAGGCTCGCTACGGGAGCATACTACGAGCAGTACTTC. Encoded protein: CASRLATGAYYEQYF.